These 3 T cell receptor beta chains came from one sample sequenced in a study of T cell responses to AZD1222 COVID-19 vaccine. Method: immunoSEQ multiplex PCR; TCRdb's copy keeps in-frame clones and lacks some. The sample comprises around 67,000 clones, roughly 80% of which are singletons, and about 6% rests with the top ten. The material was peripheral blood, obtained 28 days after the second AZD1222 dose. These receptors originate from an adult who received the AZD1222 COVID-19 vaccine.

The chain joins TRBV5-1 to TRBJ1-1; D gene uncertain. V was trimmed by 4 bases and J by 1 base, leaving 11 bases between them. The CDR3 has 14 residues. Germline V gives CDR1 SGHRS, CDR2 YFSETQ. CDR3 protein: CASSVLGENTEAFF. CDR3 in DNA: TGCGCCAGCAGCGTCCTCGGGGAGAACACTGAAGCTTTCTTT.

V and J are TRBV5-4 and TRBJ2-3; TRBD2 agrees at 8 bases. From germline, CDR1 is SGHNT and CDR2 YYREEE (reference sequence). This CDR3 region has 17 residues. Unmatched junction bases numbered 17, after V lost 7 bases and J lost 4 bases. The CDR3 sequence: CASENTGLEVRPDTQYF. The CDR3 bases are TGTGCCAGCGAAAATACGGGACTAGAGGTTCGGCCAGATACGCAGTATTTT.

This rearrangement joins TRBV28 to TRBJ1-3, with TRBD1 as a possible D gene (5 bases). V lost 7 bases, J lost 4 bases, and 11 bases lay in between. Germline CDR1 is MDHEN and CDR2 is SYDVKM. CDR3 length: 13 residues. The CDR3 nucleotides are TGTGCCAGCACCCCGGGGCAGGGAAACACCATATATTTT. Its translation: CASTPGQGNTIYF. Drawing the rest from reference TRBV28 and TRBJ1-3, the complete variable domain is DVKVTQSSRYLVKRTGEKVFLECVQDMDHENMFWYRQDPGLGLRLIYFSYDVKMKEKGDIPEGYSVSREKKERFSLILESASTNQTSMYLCASTPGQGNTIYFGEGSWLTVV.